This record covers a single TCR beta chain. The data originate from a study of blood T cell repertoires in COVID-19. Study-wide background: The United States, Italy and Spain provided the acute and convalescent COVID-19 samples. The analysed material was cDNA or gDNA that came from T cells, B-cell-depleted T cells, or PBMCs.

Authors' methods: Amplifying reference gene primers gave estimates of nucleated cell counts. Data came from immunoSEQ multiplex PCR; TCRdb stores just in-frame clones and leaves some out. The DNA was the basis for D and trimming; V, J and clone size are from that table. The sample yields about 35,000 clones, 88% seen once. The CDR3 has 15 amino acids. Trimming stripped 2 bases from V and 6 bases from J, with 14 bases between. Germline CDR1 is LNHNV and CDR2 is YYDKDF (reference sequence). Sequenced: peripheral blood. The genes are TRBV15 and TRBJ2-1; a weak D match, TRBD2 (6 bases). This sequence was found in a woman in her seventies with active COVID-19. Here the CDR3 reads CATSRPTTRGNEQFF. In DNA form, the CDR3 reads TGTGCCACCAGCAGACCAACGACTAGGGGCAATGAGCAGTTCTTC.